Detailed here is one T cell receptor beta chain. Its antigen is not yet known. Base qualities are missing; no much larger clone stands one base away. These data are taken from a study of OX40 agonist ivuxolimab in advanced cancers. Background for the entire study: Ivuxolimab was an agonistic, fully human IgG2 monoclonal antibody directed against OX40 (CD134), a costimulatory receptor. Intravenous ivuxolimab was administered to patients every 2 weeks at six dose levels: 0.01, 0.1, 0.3, 1.5, 3 and 10 mg/kg. Of the approximately 53 patients in dose escalation, 19 had hepatocellular carcinoma, around 15 had melanoma, 9 had renal cell carcinoma and 9 had head and neck cancer. The dose-escalation cohort was 82.7% male with a mean age of roughly 62 years, ranging from roughly 23 to 80. Prior anti-PD-1, anti-PD-L1 or anti-CTLA-4 therapy was permitted, and checkpoint inhibitors had been received by roughly 42% of dose-escalation patients. Partial responses were achieved by three dose-escalation patients, of whom one had hepatocellular carcinoma and two had cutaneous melanoma. Peripheral TCRbeta sequencing aimed to test whether ivuxolimab altered TCR sequence diversity and caused clonal T-cell expansion. The paper covers the monotherapy dose-escalation part of the phase I ivuxolimab trial, which included N of about 50 patients. The paper's findings and limits, for the study overall: After ivuxolimab, expanded clones were on average more numerous among CD8+ T cells than among CD4+ T cells. In partial responders in the 0.1-3.0 mg/kg groups, normalized peripheral clonal expansion was found to be among the lowest, especially among CD8+ T cells. At doses from 0.1 to 3.0 mg/kg, clonal expansion was seen in both CD4+ and CD8+ blood T cells between baseline and week 6. Low levels of normalized T-cell clonal expansion were also seen in some patients who did not respond. The antigen specificity of the clonally expanded peripheral T cells was not determined.

The CDR3 contains 12 residues, cysteine and phenylalanine counted. Just the 36-base CDR3 DNA is kept, in frame starting at base 1. The germline V gene (reference sequence) specifies MNHNY as CDR1 and SVGAGI as CDR2. Trimming at the junction amounts to 3 bases on V and 6 bases on J, and the germline ends lie 9 bases apart. Genomic DNA was isolated from the sorted cells so that the TCRbeta CDR3 region could be sequenced. The immunoSEQ Assay was used for sequencing of TCRbeta CDR3 regions. In TCRdb, the immuneACCESS table is reduced to in-frame sequences with V and J assigned. These tables do not hold every clone; where another copy was compared, an unresolved V gene accounts for under half, and the others remain unexplained. In all, the sample holds about 19,000 clones, and 85% to 90% of those were seen once. Of the sample, approximately 50% falls within the top ten clones. Patients with a history of autoimmune disease or receiving systemic immunosuppression were excluded from the trial. Peripheral blood for TCR sequencing was drawn from every dose cohort at baseline, at cycle 4 day 1 and at cycle 7 day 1. The samples were taken from a phase I, first-in-human, multicenter, open-label dose-escalation trial of ivuxolimab. The trial enrolled adults with locally advanced or metastatic head and neck squamous cell, hepatocellular, melanoma or renal cell carcinoma. Before TCR sequencing, CD4+ and CD8+ T cells were separately sorted from peripheral blood.

The chain was built from TRBV6-6 and TRBJ2-7; the D gene is perhaps TRBD1, on 6 matching bases. This material consisted of CD4+ or CD8+ T cells sorted from blood, taken in a trial of the OX40 agonist ivuxolimab. This receptor was taken from an adult with an advanced solid tumor such as melanoma, head and neck, liver or kidney cancer. The CDR3 region: CASSYTGSEQYF. The sequenced DNA is TGTGCCAGCAGTTATACAGGGAGCGAGCAGTACTTC.